This paragraph covers one T cell receptor (beta chain) sequence. No antigen is known for it. A read error may be the cause here, since a much bigger clone is one base away. Profiles of TCR beta VDJ and CDR3 were generated from a genomic DNA template. Each CDR3 protein is one row after TCRdb ran MiXCR on the reads. The repertoire holds hundreds of thousands of distinct CDR3 sequences, with approximately 58% as singletons. Patients sequenced had flow cytometry evidence of CD8+CD57+ cell expansion. The data were obtained in a study of CD8+CD57+ T cells in acquired aplastic anemia. Across the study: 3 to 3.5 ug was the average amount of DNA from sorted CD4+ and CD8+ cells. Findings of the study overall: There were over 25 CD8+ CDR3 sequences that occurred in both patients and controls.

Germline CDR1 and CDR2: LGHDT and YNNKEL (reference sequence). This CDR3 has 14 amino acids. The sample comprised sorted CD4+, CD8+, or CD8+CD57+ T cells (not recorded which) from PBMCs. This chain joins TRBV3-1 and TRBJ2-3, with TRBD2 matching 8 bases. The sequence came from a human donor with aplastic anemia. CDR3 DNA: TGTGCCAGCAGCCCCAGACTAGCGCCAGATACGCGGTATTTT. Amino acid sequence: CASSPRLAPDTRYF.